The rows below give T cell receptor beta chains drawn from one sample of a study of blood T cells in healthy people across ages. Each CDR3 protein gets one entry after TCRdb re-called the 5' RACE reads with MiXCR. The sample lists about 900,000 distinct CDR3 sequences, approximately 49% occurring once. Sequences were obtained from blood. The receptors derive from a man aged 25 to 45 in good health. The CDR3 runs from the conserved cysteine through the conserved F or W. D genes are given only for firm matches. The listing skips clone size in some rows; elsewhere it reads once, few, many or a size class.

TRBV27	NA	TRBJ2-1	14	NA	CASGDWDSPNEQFF	TGTGCCAGCGGAGATTGGGACTCCCCCAATGAGCAGTTCTTC
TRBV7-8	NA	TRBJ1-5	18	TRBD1	CASSLAGNRGPGNQPQHF	TGTGCCAGCAGCTTAGCGGGGAACAGGGGGCCTGGCAATCAGCCCCAGCATTTT
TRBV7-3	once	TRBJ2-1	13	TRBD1	CASSTGTENEQFF	TGTGCCAGCAGCACCGGGACAGAGAATGAGCAGTTCTTC
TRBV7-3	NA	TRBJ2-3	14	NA	CASSRGTIPDTQYF	TGTGCCAGCAGCAGGGGGACAATCCCAGATACGCAGTATTTT
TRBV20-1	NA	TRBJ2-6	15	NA	CSARDLLSGANVLTF	TGCAGTGCTAGAGATCTACTCTCTGGGGCCAACGTCCTGACTTTC
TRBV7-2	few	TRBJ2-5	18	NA	CASSLDGRGLLYQETQYF	TGTGCCAGCAGCTTAGATGGTAGGGGACTTTTGTACCAAGAGACCCAGTACTTC
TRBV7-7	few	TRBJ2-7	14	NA	CASSPPHRPLEQYF	TGTGCTAGCAGCCCCCCCCACAGGCCCCTAGAGCAGTACTTC
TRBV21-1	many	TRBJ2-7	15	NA	CASSSRLRLAYEQYF	TGTGCCAGCAGCTCGCGACTTCGCCTGGCCTACGAGCAGTACTTC
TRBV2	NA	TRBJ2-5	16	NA	CASSVAGTQGLNEQYF	TGTGCCAGCAGTGTCGCGGGGACCCAAGGACTCAATGAGCAGTACTTC
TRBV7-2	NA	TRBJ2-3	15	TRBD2	CASSLGTSVGRTQYF	TGTGCCAGCAGCTTAGGGACTAGCGTAGGTCGTACGCAGTATTTT
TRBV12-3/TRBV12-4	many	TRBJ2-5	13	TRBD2	CASSASGGETQYF	TGTGCCAGCAGTGCTAGCGGAGGAGAGACCCAGTACTTC
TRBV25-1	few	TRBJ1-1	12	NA	CASSGLRAEAFF	TGTGCCAGCAGCGGATTAAGGGCTGAAGCTTTCTTT
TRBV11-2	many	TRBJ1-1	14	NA	CASSPRTGNTEAFF	TGTGCCAGCAGCCCTCGGACGGGGAACACTGAAGCTTTCTTT
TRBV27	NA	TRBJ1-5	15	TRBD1	CASSSRTGDNQPQHF	TGTGCCAGCAGTTCGAGGACAGGGGACAATCAGCCCCAGCATTTT
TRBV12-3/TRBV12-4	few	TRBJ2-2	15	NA	CASSLVSSYTGELFF	TGTGCCAGCAGTTTAGTTTCGTCCTACACCGGGGAGCTGTTTTTT
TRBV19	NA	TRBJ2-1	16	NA	CASSIEWGGLYNEQFF	TGTGCCAGTAGTATCGAGTGGGGGGGCCTGTACAATGAGCAGTTCTTC
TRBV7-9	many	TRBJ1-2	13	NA	CASSQNGLYGYTF	TGTGCCAGCAGCCAAAACGGATTGTATGGCTACACCTTC
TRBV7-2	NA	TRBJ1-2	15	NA	CASSSRTDVNYGYTF	TGTGCCAGCAGCTCCCGGACGGATGTTAACTATGGCTACACCTTC
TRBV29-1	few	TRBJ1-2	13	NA	CSVAGGVDYGYTF	TGCAGCGTTGCGGGGGGCGTAGACTATGGCTACACCTTC
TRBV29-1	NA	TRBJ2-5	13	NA	CSVVSGLGETQYF	TGCAGCGTTGTGTCAGGTCTCGGGGAGACCCAGTACTTC
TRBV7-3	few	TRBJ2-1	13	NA	CASSKPPSDEQFF	TGTGCCAGCAGCAAACCCCCCTCGGATGAGCAGTTCTTC
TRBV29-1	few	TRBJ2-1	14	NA	CSVRALLRDNEQFF	TGCAGCGTACGGGCCTTACTTCGGGACAATGAGCAGTTCTTC
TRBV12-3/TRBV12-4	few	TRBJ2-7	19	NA	CASSFMPDLGRTPTYEQYF	TGTGCCAGCAGTTTCATGCCAGACCTAGGTAGAACCCCAACCTACGAGCAGTACTTC
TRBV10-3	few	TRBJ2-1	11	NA	CAIRGDDEQFF	TGTGCCATCAGGGGGGACGATGAGCAGTTCTTC
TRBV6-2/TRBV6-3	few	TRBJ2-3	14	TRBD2	CASSAGTSPNTQYF	TGTGCCAGCAGCGCCGGGACTAGCCCGAATACGCAGTATTTT
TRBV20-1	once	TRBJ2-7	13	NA	CSARDTLADEQYF	TGCAGTGCTAGAGATACCCTAGCAGACGAGCAGTACTTC
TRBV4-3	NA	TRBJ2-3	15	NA	CASSQVVLGTDTQYF	TGCGCCAGCAGCCAAGTAGTTCTAGGCACAGATACGCAGTATTTT
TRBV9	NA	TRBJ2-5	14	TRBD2	CASSVGRLAETQYF	TGTGCCAGCAGCGTCGGTAGACTAGCAGAGACCCAGTACTTC
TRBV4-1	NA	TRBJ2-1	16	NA	CASSQPPGTSLNEQFF	TGCGCCAGCAGCCAACCTCCTGGCACTAGTCTGAATGAGCAGTTCTTC
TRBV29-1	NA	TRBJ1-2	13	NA	CSVDENLLYGYTF	TGCAGCGTTGACGAGAACTTGCTCTATGGCTACACCTTC
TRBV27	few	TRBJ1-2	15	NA	CASRDSGTVNYGYTF	TGTGCCAGCAGGGACTCCGGGACCGTAAACTATGGCTACACCTTC
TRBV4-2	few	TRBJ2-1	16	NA	CASSQDRSGGPHEQFF	TGTGCCAGCAGCCAAGATCGGTCCGGGGGCCCACATGAGCAGTTCTTC
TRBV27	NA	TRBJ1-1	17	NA	CAGSLSPSTVGNTEAFF	TGTGCCGGCAGTTTATCCCCATCGACAGTGGGGAACACTGAAGCTTTCTTT
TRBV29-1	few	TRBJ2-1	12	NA	CSVVQGSDEQFF	TGCAGCGTTGTGCAGGGTTCGGATGAGCAGTTCTTC
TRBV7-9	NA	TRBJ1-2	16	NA	CASSEVRAEGTYGYTF	TGTGCCAGCAGCGAAGTCCGGGCAGAGGGGACCTATGGCTACACCTTC
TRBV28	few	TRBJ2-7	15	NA	CASSLRMLARYEQYF	TGTGCCAGCAGTTTAAGAATGCTTGCTCGCTACGAGCAGTACTTC
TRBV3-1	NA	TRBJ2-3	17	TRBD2	CASSFRTSGGLGDTQYF	TGTGCCAGCAGCTTCCGGACTAGCGGGGGGCTAGGAGATACGCAGTATTTT
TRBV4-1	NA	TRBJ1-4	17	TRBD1	CASSQEGGQGVGEKLFF	TGCGCCAGCAGCCAAGAGGGTGGACAGGGGGTTGGGGAAAAACTGTTTTTT
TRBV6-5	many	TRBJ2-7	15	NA	CASSSPGGNSYEQYF	TGTGCCAGCAGTTCCCCCGGCGGCAACTCCTACGAGCAGTACTTC
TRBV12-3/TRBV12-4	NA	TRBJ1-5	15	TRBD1	CASSLGQGARRPQHF	TGTGCCAGCAGTCTAGGACAGGGGGCGCGGCGGCCCCAGCATTTT
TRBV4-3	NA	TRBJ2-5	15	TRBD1	CASSQLQGDKETQYF	TGCGCCAGCAGCCAACTACAGGGGGACAAAGAGACCCAGTACTTC
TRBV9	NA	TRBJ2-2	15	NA	CASSVTGTNTGELFF	TGTGCCAGCAGCGTAACGGGGACAAACACCGGGGAGCTGTTTTTT
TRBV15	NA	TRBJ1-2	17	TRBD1	CATSRGQGISANNGYTF	TGTGCCACCAGCAGAGGACAGGGGATATCAGCCAACAATGGCTACACCTTC
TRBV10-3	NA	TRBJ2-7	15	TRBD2	CAIRGGDREEYEQYF	TGTGCCATCAGGGGAGGGGACCGAGAAGAATACGAGCAGTACTTC
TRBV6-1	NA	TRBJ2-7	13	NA	CASSEMVSYEQYF	TGTGCCAGCAGTGAAATGGTTTCCTACGAGCAGTACTTC
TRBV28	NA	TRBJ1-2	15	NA	CASSLGEGTWNGYTF	TGTGCCAGCAGTTTAGGGGAGGGGACTTGGAATGGCTACACCTTC
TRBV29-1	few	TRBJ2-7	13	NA	CSVAVGGTYEQYF	TGCAGCGTTGCGGTTGGGGGGACCTACGAGCAGTACTTC
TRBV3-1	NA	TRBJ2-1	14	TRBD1	CASSPGTAKETQFF	TGTGCCAGCAGCCCGGGGACAGCTAAAGAGACCCAGTTCTTC
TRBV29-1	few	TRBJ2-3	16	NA	CSVRPVRPSGTDTQYF	TGCAGCGTCCGTCCTGTCCGGCCGTCGGGCACAGATACGCAGTATTTT
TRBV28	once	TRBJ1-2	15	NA	CASSSGSGGIYGYTF	TGTGCCAGCAGTTCGGGGTCCGGGGGGATCTATGGCTACACCTTC
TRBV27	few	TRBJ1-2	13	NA	CASSSYGVDGYTF	TGTGCCAGCAGTTCGTATGGGGTCGATGGCTACACCTTC
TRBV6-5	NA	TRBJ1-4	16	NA	CASSTRRTTRYEKLFF	TGTGCCAGCAGTACCCGGCGGACCACCCGTTATGAAAAACTGTTTTTT
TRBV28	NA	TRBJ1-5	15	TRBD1	CAALPRTGSNQPQHF	TGTGCCGCTCTCCCGAGGACAGGGTCAAATCAGCCCCAGCATTTT
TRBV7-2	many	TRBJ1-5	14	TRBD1	CASSSDRANQPQHF	TGTGCCAGCAGTTCGGACAGGGCTAATCAGCCCCAGCATTTT
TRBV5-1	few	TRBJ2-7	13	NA	CASSILGAVEQYF	TGCGCCAGCAGCATACTGGGGGCGGTCGAGCAGTACTTC
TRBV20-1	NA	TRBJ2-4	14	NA	CSAARQLAKNIQYF	TGCAGTGCCGCACGGCAACTAGCCAAAAACATTCAGTACTTC
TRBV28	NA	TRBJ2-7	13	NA	CASSFGQQVEQYF	TGTGCCAGCAGTTTCGGGCAACAGGTCGAGCAGTACTTC
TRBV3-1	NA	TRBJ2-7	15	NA	CASRLSQVPFYEQYF	TGTGCCAGCAGGCTAAGCCAGGTTCCTTTTTACGAGCAGTACTTC
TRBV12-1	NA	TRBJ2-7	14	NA	CASSRGPRPYEQYF	TGTGCCAGCAGCCGTGGACCTCGGCCCTACGAGCAGTACTTC
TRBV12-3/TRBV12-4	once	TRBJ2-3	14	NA	CASSFGGTADTQYF	TGTGCCAGCAGTTTCGGAGGGACCGCAGATACGCAGTATTTT